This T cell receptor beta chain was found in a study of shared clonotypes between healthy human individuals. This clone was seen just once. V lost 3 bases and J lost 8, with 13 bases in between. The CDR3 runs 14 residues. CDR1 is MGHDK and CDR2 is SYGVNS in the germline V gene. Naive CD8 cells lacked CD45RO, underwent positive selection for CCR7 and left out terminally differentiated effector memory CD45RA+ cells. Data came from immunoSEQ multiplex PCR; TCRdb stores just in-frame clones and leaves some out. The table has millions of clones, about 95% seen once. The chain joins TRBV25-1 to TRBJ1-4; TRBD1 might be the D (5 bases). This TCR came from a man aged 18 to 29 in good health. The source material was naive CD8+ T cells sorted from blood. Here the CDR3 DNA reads TGTGCCAGCAGTGACTTACAGGAGGGGGAAAAACTGTTTTTT. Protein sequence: CASSDLQEGEKLFF.